This TCR beta chain was observed in a study of cytomegalovirus exposure and HLA in healthy donors (TCRdb year 2017). Some background on the complete study: An earlier analysis of several hundred of the donors reported over 250 Gb of sequence data and 95 million to 130 million unique TCR beta sequences obtained from approximately 180 million T cells. Typing coverage differed by locus: A, B, C, DRB1 and DQB1 were typed in roughly 620-630 donors, DQA1 in 522, DPA1 in 600 to 610, and DPB1 in roughly 470. Rather than drawing on any new phenotypic data, the later analysis identified candidate immune exposures from TCR beta sequences and the way those sequences occurred across donors. Class I and class II HLA loci were covered by the typing at four-digit resolution. The study aimed to test whether cataloging public T cell receptors could reveal signatures of past pathogen exposure. Around 300 gigabases of sequencing data and approximately 93 million unique TCR sequences were included in an early release covering about 700 HLA-typed donors. An earlier analysis of more than 450 of the donors used high-throughput TCR beta sequencing to judge whether each TCR beta V gene segment behaved as functional or pseudogenic. In a later analysis, previously published TCR beta repertoires from 670 or so donors were re-analyzed and high-resolution HLA genotyping was added so that TCR occurrence patterns could be studied. The study profiled the T cell repertoires of some 610 subjects by immunosequencing and related them to cytomegalovirus serostatus. Several DR-DQ haplotypes were handled as single units for association and clustering, since linkage in the cohort was strong. The study combined high-throughput TCR immunosequencing, statistical association of individual TCRs with disease status, and machine learning to predict cytomegalovirus infection status. Every repertoire in the discovery cohort had been generated on one and the same sequencing platform. Donor age, sex, ethnicity and CMV serostatus were compiled together with the repertoire data. On average, 235,054 unique TCR beta nucleotide sequences were sequenced per donor among some 420 genotyped donors of the cohort, with 15% to 20% of those sequences being non-productive. Of the 350 to 450 genotyped donors, 65% to 90% fell in the genetic ancestry cluster associated with self-reported Caucasian donors. In a later genetic analysis, genome-wide SNP genotypes for about three fifths of the roughly 670 donors were used, and that subset was treated as a discovery cohort. In addition to the first cohort of 650 to 800 subjects, a separate validation cohort of approximately 110 different subjects was used.

V lost 4 bases and J lost 7 bases; the stretch between them is 20 bases long. Inclusive of the bounding cysteine and phenylalanine, the CDR3 is 16 residues long. Of the read, only the CDR3 DNA is kept; its 48 bases are in frame from base 1. The germline V gene (reference sequence) sets CDR1 to SGHNT and CDR2 to YYREEE. The investigation overall reported the following: When HLA alleles, especially DR and DQ, strongly co-occurred, attributing TCR associations to individual alleles was difficult. In a later genetic analysis, fewer N-insertions in productive TCRs were reported among donors in an Asian-associated ancestry cluster than the roughly 670-donor mean. The classifier was reported to diagnose cytomegalovirus status with high specificity and sensitivity in both the original cohort and the validation cohort. In vitro tests confirmed that a few of the cytomegalovirus-associated TCR beta chains recognize cytomegalovirus antigens. Presence/absence analyses assumed roughly uniform sequencing depth across donors, an assumption that may not hold. It was suggested by the authors that the approach could potentially be generalized to other disease states and immunological phenotypes. The study gave a list of over 150 TCR beta chains associated with cytomegalovirus. A group of highly shared sequence variants was considered likely to be a technical artifact of the sequencing pipeline. Linkage disequilibrium might explain the correlated functional status among segregating V segments, but an unknown experimental factor could not be excluded. In a later analysis, HLA-associated TCR beta chains were found to be more clonally expanded and to have lower generation probabilities than equally common non-associated chains. According to a later analysis, parvovirus B19, influenza, CMV and Epstein-Barr virus appeared linked to several top co-occurrence clusters. A later analysis associated about 18,000 TCR beta sequences with specific HLA alleles at a false discovery rate of 0.05. The only immune exposure information available for the cohort was CMV serostatus. Only TCR beta chains were sequenced in this cohort, and the absence of alpha or paired-chain data limited detectable features. Some IMGT-functional V segments, including TRBV6-2 and TRBV6-3, could not be distinguished by the 87-base-pair reads and were therefore excluded. Because counts were too low, about 15 rarely observed V segments, including chromosome 9 orphons, were left out of the earlier analysis of roughly 600 of the donors. A further reported finding was that TCR beta sequences accurately predicted the HLA-A and HLA-B alleles for most subjects in the first cohort. According to a later analysis, TCR association rates differed among HLA loci, with DRB1 alleles showing the most associated TCRs and HLA-C alleles showing the fewest. In a later genetic analysis, a missense DCLRE1C variant was associated with V-gene and J-gene trimming of TCR beta chains, and the association was replicated in an independent cohort. Most TCR sequences were observed very rarely across donors, whereas some public TCRs were present in many individuals. In an earlier analysis of roughly 500 of the donors, most TCR beta V segments appeared in productive rearrangements about 87% or about 30% of the time, broadly matching IMGT annotations. A later analysis found that most CMV-associated TCR beta chains appeared HLA-restricted, with HLA associations seemingly driven largely by CMV exposure. Because some donors lacked HLA typing at each locus, the association tests relied only on the typed subset.

The library relied on the immunoSEQ multiplex PCR assay. For the multiplex PCR, a mixture combining 60 forward primers for TCR Vbeta segments and 13 reverse primers for TCR Jbeta segments was used. A multiplex PCR assay on genomic DNA amplified the CDR3 region of rearranged TCR beta genes. The amplified TCR beta libraries were sequenced on the Illumina HiSeq System as 87-base-pair reads. The original methods were these. Across the 500 to 750 repertoires, a later analysis counted tens of millions of unique TCR beta chains, 8.5 million to 12 million of which were shared by at least two donors. To remove PCR and sequencing errors, raw reads were error-corrected and collapsed into unique sequences using a nearest-neighbor algorithm that merged closely related sequences. V, D and J gene segments were assigned by aligning CDR3 sequences to IMGT reference sequences. For a sequence to be retained, a match of at least six nucleotides was required to both a V gene segment and a J gene segment. A rearrangement counted as productive if the CDR3 had no stop codons and remained in frame with V and J, and every other rearrangement counted as non-productive. CDR3 was defined according to IMGT convention as the region running from the second conserved V-encoded cysteine to the conserved J-encoded phenylalanine. In an earlier analysis of approximately 590 of the donors, sequences lacking an unambiguous match to a single V gene segment were excluded. An earlier analysis of 550 to 650 of the donors classified V segments as functional when productive rearrangements were above 56.7% and as segregating when the standard deviation between donors was above 5%. A statistical classification framework was built to diagnose cytomegalovirus status from the catalog of TCR beta chain sequences. V and J gene assignment, in a later analysis, came from comparing TCR nucleotide sequences with IMGT/GENE-DB human TR gene sequences. Using the TCRdist pipeline, a later analysis assigned CDR3 sequences along with most-parsimonious VDJ recombination scenarios. A later analysis defined each TCR beta chain by its CDR3 amino acid sequence plus V-gene family, and excluded reads lacking a unique V-gene family. A later analysis removed roughly 590 highly shared, low-generation-probability nucleotide sequences to deal with suspected cross-contamination and a sequencing artifact. In a later analysis, a clonal expansion index was calculated for each public chain from normalized within-repertoire ranks of inferred template counts. In a later analysis, generation probabilities were computed with a VDJ recombination model fitted to out-of-frame rearrangements, and the resulting probabilities were checked against IGoR. A later analysis scored TCR-TCR, TCR-HLA and TCR-CMV co-occurrence with hypergeometric tests, applying a repertoire-size bias correction to TCR pairs. A later analysis estimated false discovery rates by permuting HLA or CMV assignments 20 times. In a later analysis, co-occurring TCRs were grouped using DBSCAN, and TCRdist sequence similarity was added for clustering within HLA-allele-positive subsets. Repertoires with fewer than 30,000 or more than 120,000 public chains, plus five repertoires with anomalous nucleotide sharing, were excluded from co-occurrence clustering. TCRdb limited this immuneACCESS table to in-frame rearrangements with V and J called. A share of clones is missing; checked studies link under half to unresolved V genes, and the rest is unexplained. The V and J calls and clone size come from that table; D and trimming were worked out from the DNA. A total of some 62,000 clones appear in this sample, about 90% of them only once. Over 1.1% of the sample is in the top ten clones.

Turning to this clone: Its antigen target is currently unknown. Per-base qualities were not stored, and no clone one base away is much larger.

In total, roughly 710 healthy bone marrow donors made up the cohort. At the time of sampling, every cohort member was nominally healthy, though immune exposures that went unrecorded were likely present. The donor was CMV seronegative and was included in the group of 352 seronegative cohort members. Each donor provided a peripheral blood sample, and peripheral blood mononuclear cells were used for TCR beta sequencing. The Qiagen DNeasy Blood Extraction Kit was used to extract genomic DNA from the blood cell samples. The rearrangement combines TRBV5-4 with TRBJ1-4, with the D gene too uncertain to name. The sequenced sample was PBMCs. The sequence came from a young man in good health and CMV-seronegative. The nucleotide sequence is given as TGTGCCAGCAGCCCTACCGGAGGGAAGGATGGTGAAAAACTGTTTTTT. Protein translation: CASSPTGGKDGEKLFF. The variable domain in full, with residues beyond the CDR3 obtained from the reference TRBV5-4 and TRBJ1-4 genes, is ETGVTQSPTHLIKTRGQQVTLRCSSQSGHNTVSWYQQALGQGPQFIFQYYREEENGRGNFPPRFSGLQFPNYSSELNVNALELDDSALYLCASSPTGGKDGEKLFFGSGTQLSVL.